This T cell receptor (beta chain) was sequenced during a study of response to subunit inactivated influenza vaccine. J gave up 7 bases and V 3 bases, and 4 bases lay outside the gene matches. This CDR3 has 14 amino acids. From germline, CDR1 is MNHNS and CDR2 SASEGT. One entry per CDR3 protein results from TCRdb running MiXCR on the RT-PCR reads. The repertoire holds a few hundred thousand distinct CDR3 sequences, with around a fifth as singletons. Only a few counts were recorded for this clonotype. The clonotype comes from a man aged 45 to 75 who received an inactivated influenza vaccine. The sequencing here drew on PBMCs from blood, taken about 20 months after vaccination. This chain links TRBV6-1 with TRBJ2-5; 11 bases are a match to TRBD2. CDR3 bases: TGTGCCAGCAGTGATATAGCGGGGGGGTGGACCCAGTACTTC. Its translation: CASSDIAGGWTQYF.